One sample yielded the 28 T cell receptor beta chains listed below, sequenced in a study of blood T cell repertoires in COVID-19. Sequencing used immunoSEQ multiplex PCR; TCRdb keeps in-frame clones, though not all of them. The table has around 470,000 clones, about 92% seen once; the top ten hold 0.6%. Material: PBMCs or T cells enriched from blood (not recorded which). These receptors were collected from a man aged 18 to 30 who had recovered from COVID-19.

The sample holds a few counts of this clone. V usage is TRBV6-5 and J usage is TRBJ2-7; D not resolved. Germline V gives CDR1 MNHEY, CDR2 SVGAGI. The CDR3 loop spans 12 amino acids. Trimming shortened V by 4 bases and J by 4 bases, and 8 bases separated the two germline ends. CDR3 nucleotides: TGTGCCAGCAGTTCCCAGGATTACGAGCAGTACTTC. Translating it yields CASSSQDYEQYF.

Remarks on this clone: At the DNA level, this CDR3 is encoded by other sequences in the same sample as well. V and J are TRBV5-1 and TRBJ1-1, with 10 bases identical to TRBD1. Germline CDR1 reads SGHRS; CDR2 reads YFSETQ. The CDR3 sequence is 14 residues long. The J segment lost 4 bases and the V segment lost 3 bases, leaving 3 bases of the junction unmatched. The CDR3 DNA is TGCGCCAGCAGCTCGGGACAGGGGTCCACTGAAGCTTTCTTT. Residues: CASSSGQGSTEAFF. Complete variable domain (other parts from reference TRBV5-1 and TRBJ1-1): KAGVTQTPRYLIKTRGQQVTLSCSPISGHRSVSWYQQTPGQGLQFLFEYFSETQRNKGNFPGRFSGRQFSNSRSEMNVSTLELGDSALYLCASSSGQGSTEAFFGQGTRLTVV.

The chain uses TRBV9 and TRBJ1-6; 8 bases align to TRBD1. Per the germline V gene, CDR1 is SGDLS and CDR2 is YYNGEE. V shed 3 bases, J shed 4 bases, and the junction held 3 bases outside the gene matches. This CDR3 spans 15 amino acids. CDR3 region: CASSARQGYNSPLHF. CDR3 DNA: TGTGCCAGCAGCGCCCGACAGGGGTATAATTCACCCCTCCACTTT.

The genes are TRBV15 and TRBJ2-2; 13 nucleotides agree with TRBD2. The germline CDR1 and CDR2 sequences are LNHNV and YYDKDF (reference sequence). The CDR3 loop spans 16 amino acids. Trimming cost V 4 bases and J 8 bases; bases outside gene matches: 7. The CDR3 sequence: CATSTDGLAGVGELFF. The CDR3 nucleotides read TGTGCCACCAGCACCGATGGACTAGCGGGGGTAGGGGAGCTGTTTTTT.

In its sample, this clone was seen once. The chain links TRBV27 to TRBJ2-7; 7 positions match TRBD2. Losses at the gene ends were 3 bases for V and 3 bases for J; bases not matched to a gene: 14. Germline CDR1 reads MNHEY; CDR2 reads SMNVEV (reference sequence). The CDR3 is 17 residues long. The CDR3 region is CASSFLRSGASGYEQYF. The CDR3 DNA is TGTGCCAGCAGTTTCTTAAGATCCGGGGCTAGCGGCTACGAGCAGTACTTC.

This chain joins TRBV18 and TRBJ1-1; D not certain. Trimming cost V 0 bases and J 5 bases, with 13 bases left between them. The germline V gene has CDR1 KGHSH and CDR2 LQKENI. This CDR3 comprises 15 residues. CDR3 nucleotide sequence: TGTGCCAGCTCACCACCCAGACCGGGAGGAACTGAAGCTTTCTTT. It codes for CASSPPRPGGTEAFF.

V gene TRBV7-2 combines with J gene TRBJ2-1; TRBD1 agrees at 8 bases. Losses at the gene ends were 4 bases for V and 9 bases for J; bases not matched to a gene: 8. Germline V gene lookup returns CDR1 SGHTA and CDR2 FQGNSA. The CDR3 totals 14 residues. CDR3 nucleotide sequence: TGTGCCAGCAGCTGGGGGACAGGCGGTACTGAGCAGTTCTTC. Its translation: CASSWGTGGTEQFF.

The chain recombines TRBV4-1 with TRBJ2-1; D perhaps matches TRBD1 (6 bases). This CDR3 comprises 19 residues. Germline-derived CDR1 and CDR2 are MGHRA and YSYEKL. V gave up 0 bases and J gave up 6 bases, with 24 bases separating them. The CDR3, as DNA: TGCGCCAGCAGCCAAGATACCGGTGGGACAAGAAAGCTACGCAATGAGCAGTTCTTC. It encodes CASSQDTGGTRKLRNEQFF.

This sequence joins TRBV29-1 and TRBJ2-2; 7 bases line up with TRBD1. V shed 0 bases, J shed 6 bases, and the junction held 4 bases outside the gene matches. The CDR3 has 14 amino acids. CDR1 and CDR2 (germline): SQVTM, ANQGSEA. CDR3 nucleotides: TGCAGCGTTGAAGAAGGGCAGGGGGCCGGGGAGCTGTTTTTT. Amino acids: CSVEEGQGAGELFF.

CDR3 sequence: CASRRREGTNQPQHF. CDR3 bases: TGTGCCAGCAGGAGGAGAGAAGGAACTAATCAGCCCCAGCATTTT. J is TRBJ1-5 and V is TRBV6-5; no clear D. CDR3 length: 15 amino acids. Germline V gives CDR1 MNHEY, CDR2 SVGAGI. V lost 6 bases to trimming and J lost 4 bases, with 16 bases between them.

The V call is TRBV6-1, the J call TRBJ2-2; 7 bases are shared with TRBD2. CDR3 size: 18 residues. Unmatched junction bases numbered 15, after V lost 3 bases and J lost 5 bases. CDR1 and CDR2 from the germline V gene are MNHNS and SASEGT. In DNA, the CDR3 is TGTGCCAGCAGTGAGGGAGGGGCGGTCCTGGGATCAACCGGGGAGCTGTTTTTT. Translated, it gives CASSEGGAVLGSTGELFF.

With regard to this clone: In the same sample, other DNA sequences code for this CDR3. CDR3 protein: CSAPQGTEAFF. The CDR3 nucleotides read TGCAGTGCTCCCCAGGGTACTGAAGCTTTCTTT. The V gene is TRBV20-1, the J gene TRBJ1-1; maybe TRBD1 (5 bases). Germline V lookup: CDR1 DFQATT, CDR2 SNEGSKA (reference sequence). V lost 5 bases to trimming and J lost 5 bases, with 9 bases between them. This CDR3 is 11 amino acids long.

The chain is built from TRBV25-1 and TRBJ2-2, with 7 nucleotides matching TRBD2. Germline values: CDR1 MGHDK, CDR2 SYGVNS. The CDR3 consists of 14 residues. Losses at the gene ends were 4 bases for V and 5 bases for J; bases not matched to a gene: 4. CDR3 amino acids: CASSGPGGTGELFF. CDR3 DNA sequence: TGTGCCAGCAGTGGCCCCGGGGGGACCGGGGAGCTGTTTTTT.

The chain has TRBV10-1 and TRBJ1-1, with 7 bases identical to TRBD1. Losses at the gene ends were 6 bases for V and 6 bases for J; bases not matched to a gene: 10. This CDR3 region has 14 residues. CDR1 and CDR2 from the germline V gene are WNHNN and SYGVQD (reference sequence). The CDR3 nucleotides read TGCGCCAGCAGGGACAGGTCCCGTGGCCCTGAAGCTTTCTTT. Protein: CASRDRSRGPEAFF.

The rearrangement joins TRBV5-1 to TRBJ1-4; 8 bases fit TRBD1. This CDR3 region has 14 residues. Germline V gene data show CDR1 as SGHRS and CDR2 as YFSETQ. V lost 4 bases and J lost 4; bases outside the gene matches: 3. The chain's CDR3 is CASSGTGSNEKLFF. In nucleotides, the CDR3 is TGCGCCAGCAGCGGGACAGGAAGTAATGAAAAACTGTTTTTT.

The CDR3 loop reads CASSQTTLSGYGNTIYF. The CDR3 region has the DNA TGTGCCAGCAGCCAAACCACCTTGTCCGGGTACGGAAACACCATATATTTT. This chain uses TRBV11-3 with TRBJ1-3; D ambiguous. Trimming removed 5 bases at V and 4 bases at J, with 21 bases between. Germline V lookup: CDR1 SGHNT, CDR2 YENEEA. The CDR3 runs to 17 residues.

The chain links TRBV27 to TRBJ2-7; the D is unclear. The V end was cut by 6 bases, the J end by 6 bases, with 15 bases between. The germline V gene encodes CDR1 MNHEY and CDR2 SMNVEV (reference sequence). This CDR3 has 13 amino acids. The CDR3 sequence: CASSARPGSEQYF. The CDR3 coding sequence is TGTGCCAGCAGCGCCCGACCAGGATCCGAGCAGTACTTC.

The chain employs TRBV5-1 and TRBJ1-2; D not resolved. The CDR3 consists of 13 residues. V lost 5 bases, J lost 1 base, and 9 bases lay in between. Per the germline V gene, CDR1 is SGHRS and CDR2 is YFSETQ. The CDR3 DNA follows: TGCGCCAGCAGGCAACAGAGTAACTATGGCTACACCTTC. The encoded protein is CASRQQSNYGYTF.

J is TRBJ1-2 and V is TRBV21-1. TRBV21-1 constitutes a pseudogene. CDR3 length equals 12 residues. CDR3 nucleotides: TGTGCCAGCAGCAAACTCGAGGATGGCTACACCTTC. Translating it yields CASSKLEDGYTF.

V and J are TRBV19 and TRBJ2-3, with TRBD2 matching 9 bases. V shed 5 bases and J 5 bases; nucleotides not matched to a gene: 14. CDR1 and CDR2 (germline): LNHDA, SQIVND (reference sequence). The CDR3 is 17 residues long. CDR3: CASSQTWGGGARDTQYF. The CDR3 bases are TGTGCCAGTAGTCAGACCTGGGGCGGGGGGGCCAGAGATACGCAGTATTTT. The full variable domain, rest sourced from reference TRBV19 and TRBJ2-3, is DGGITQSPKYLFRKEGQNVTLSCEQNLNHDAMYWYRQDPGQGLRLIYYSQIVNDFQKGDIAEGYSVSREKKESFPLTVTSAQKNPTAFYLCASSQTWGGGARDTQYFGPGTRLTVL.

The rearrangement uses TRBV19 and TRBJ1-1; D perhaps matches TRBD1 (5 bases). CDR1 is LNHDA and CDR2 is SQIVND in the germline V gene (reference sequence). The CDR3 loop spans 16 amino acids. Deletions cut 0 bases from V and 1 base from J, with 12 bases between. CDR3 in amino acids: CASSIDRGYGNTEAFF. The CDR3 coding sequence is TGTGCCAGTAGTATAGATCGGGGGTACGGGAACACTGAAGCTTTCTTT.

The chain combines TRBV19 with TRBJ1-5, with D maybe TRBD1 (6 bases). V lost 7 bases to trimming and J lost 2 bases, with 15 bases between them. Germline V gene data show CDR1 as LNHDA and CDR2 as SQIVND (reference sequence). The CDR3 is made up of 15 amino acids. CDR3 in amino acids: CASMEGGLGNQPQHF. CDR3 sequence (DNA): TGTGCCAGTATGGAGGGGGGGCTAGGCAATCAGCCCCAGCATTTT.

CDR3 nucleotide sequence: TGTGCCAGCAGCGAATCCTTTAGCATGGACTCTGGAAACACCATATATTTT. Amino acids: CASSESFSMDSGNTIYF. This chain uses TRBV7-9 with TRBJ1-3; D not certain. The germline V and J ends were trimmed by 5 bases and 0 bases, with 17 bases remaining between them. CDR3 length: 17 residues. The germline V gene has CDR1 SEHNR and CDR2 FQNEAQ (reference sequence). Combining the CDR3 with reference TRBV7-9 and TRBJ1-3 gives the whole variable domain DTGVSQNPRHKITKRGQNVTFRCDPISEHNRLYWYRQTLGQGPEFLTYFQNEAQLEKSRLLSDRFSAERPKGSFSTLEIQRTEQGDSAMYLCASSESFSMDSGNTIYFGEGSWLTVV.

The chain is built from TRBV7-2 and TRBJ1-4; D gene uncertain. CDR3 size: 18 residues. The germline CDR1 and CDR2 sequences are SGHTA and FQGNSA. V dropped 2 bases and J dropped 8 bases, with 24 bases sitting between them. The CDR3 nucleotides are TGTGCCAGCAGCTTACGTGCCCAGTTCTCCTTTTTTAAAGAAAAACTGTTTTTT. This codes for CASSLRAQFSFFKEKLFF.

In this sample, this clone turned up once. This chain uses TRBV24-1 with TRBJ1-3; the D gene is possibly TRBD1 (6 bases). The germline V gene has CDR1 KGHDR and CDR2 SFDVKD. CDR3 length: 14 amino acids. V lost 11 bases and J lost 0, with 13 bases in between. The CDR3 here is CARHRAISGNTIYF. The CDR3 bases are TGTGCCAGGCACAGGGCAATCTCTGGAAACACCATATATTTT.

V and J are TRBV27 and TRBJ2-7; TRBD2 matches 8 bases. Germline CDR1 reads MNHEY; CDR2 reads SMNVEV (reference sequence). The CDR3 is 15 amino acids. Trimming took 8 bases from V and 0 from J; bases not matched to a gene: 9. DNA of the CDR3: TGTGCCAGCTCAAGGAACGGACTAGCCTCCTACGAGCAGTACTTC. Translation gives CASSRNGLASYEQYF.

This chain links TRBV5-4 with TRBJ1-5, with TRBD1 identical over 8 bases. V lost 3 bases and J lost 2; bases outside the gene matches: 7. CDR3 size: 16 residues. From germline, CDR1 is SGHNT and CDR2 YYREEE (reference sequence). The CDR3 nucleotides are TGTGCCAGCAGCTGGGGTCCGGACAGGGGCAATCAGCCCCAGCATTTT. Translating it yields CASSWGPDRGNQPQHF.

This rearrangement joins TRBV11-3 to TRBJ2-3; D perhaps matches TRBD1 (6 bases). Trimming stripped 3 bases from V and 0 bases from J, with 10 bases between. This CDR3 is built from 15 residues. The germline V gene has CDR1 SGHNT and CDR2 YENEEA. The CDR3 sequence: CASSLTGTSTDTQYF. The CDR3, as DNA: TGTGCCAGCAGCTTGACAGGCACTAGCACAGATACGCAGTATTTT.